This TCR beta chain is from a study of blood T cell repertoires in COVID-19. The overall study: COVID-19 samples, acute and convalescent, were from the United States, Italy and Spain.

Authors' methods: Researchers report that nucleated cell counts were estimated from reference gene primer amplification. The data were produced by immunoSEQ multiplex PCR, yet TCRdb's version contains in-frame clones alone and is incomplete. V, J and clone size were drawn from that table, and D and trimming were deduced from the DNA. Of some 120,000 clones in the sample, more than 70% were seen once. Trimming pared 6 bases from V and 4 bases from J, leaving 19 bases between. The CDR3 contains 15 residues. Germline assignment: CDR1 MNHNY and CDR2 SVGAGI (reference sequence). The chain employs TRBV6-6 and TRBJ2-7, with D possibly being TRBD2 (6 bases). Material: peripheral blood. The source of this sequence is a human donor in a cohort sampled during active COVID-19. CDR3 amino acids: CASSDVSGSVYEQYF. CDR3 bases: TGTGCCAGCAGCGACGTCTCCGGGAGCGTGTACGAGCAGTACTTC.